The 10 T cell receptor beta chains given below trace back to one sample, sequenced in a study of CD8 T cells in Susac syndrome. Reverse transcription of about 0.45 to 1 ug RNA was performed with random hexamers. TCRdb ran MiXCR on the immunoSEQ multiplex PCR reads and lists one entry per CDR3 protein. Altogether tens of thousands of distinct CDR3 sequences are present, roughly nine tenths being singletons, with the ten largest covering 0.5% to 0.65%. Sequenced sample: CD8+ T cells from PBMCs. All receptors come from a human donor with multiple sclerosis.

The chain employs TRBV4-1 and TRBJ2-7; D might be TRBD1 (6 bases). With 1 base removed from V and 3 bases from J, the gap between germline ends came to 13 bases. The CDR3 covers 15 residues. CDR1 is MGHRA and CDR2 is YSYEKL in the germline V gene. CDR3 region: CASSQGTGWLYEQYF. CDR3 nucleotide sequence: TGCGCCAGCAGCCAAGGAACAGGGTGGCTCTACGAGCAGTACTTC.

The rearrangement uses TRBV20-1 and TRBJ2-5, with 13 bases that match TRBD2. Unmatched junction bases numbered 4, after V lost 5 bases and J lost 1 base. The CDR3 is made up of 15 amino acids. CDR1 is DFQATT, CDR2 SNEGSKA, per germline (reference sequence). The CDR3 region is CSAPGTSGIQETQYF. The DNA of the CDR3 is TGCAGTGCTCCTGGGACTAGCGGGATCCAAGAGACCCAGTACTTC.

The V and J genes are TRBV25-1 and TRBJ1-5, with no clear D. The CDR3 is made up of 14 amino acids. V was pared by 1 base and J by 0 bases, with 4 bases between. CDR1 and CDR2 (germline): MGHDK, SYGVNS. CDR3 amino acids: CASSEFFSNQPQHF. CDR3 sequence (DNA): TGTGCCAGCAGTGAATTCTTTAGCAATCAGCCCCAGCATTTT. Looking up the rest from reference TRBV25-1 and TRBJ1-5 gives the full variable domain: EADIYQTPRYLVIGTGKKITLECSQTMGHDKMYWYQQDPGMELHLIHYSYGVNSTEKGDLSSESTVSRIRTEHFPLTLESARPSHTSQYLCASSEFFSNQPQHFGDGTRLSIL.

This clonotype was recorded only once. This chain links TRBV19 with TRBJ2-5, with a weak D call TRBD1 (6 bases). CDR3 size: 16 residues. Per germline, CDR1 LNHDA and CDR2 SQIVND (reference sequence). The V and J ends lost 4 bases and 5 bases respectively, with 20 bases between them. The CDR3 bases are TGTGCCAGTAGTAGCCTATGGGGGCAGTTCCAGGAGACCCAGTACTTC. It encodes CASSSLWGQFQETQYF.

The CDR3 region is CASSGSSGRTDTQYF. The CDR3 DNA reads as TGCGCCAGCAGCGGGTCTAGCGGGCGCACAGATACGCAGTATTTT. This sequence joins TRBV5-1 and TRBJ2-3, with TRBD2 identical over 8 bases. V was pared by 4 bases and J by 1 base, with 5 bases of the junction left unmatched. This CDR3 comprises 15 residues. Germline V gene sequence: CDR1 SGHRS, CDR2 YFSETQ.

The chain joins TRBV21-1 to TRBJ2-6. TRBV21-1 is a recognized pseudogene. There are 17 residues in the CDR3. CDR3 sequence: CASSKGGRSSGANVLTF. CDR3 in DNA: TGTGCCAGCAGCAAAGGAGGACGGAGCTCTGGGGCCAACGTCCTGACTTTC.

V gene TRBV28 combines with J gene TRBJ2-7; D is perhaps TRBD1 (5 bases). Looked up from germline, CDR1 is MDHEN and CDR2 is SYDVKM. The V end lost 3 bases, the J end lost 6 bases, and 15 bases lay between the germline ends. The CDR3 covers 14 residues. For the CDR3, the DNA is TGTGCCAGCAGTTTCAGATCAGGGTACTCCGAGCAGTACTTC. It specifies CASSFRSGYSEQYF.

The gene calls are TRBV27 and TRBJ2-7; tentatively, D is TRBD1 (6 bases). V dropped 6 bases and J dropped 2 bases, with 11 bases sitting between them. Germline values: CDR1 MNHEY, CDR2 SMNVEV (reference sequence). The CDR3 is 13 amino acids. This CDR3 is CASSSGTTYEQYF. CDR3 bases: TGTGCCAGCAGCTCCGGGACAACCTACGAGCAGTACTTC.

This chain joins TRBV5-6 and TRBJ2-5; D not resolved. Germline V gene sequence: CDR1 SGHDT, CDR2 YYEEEE. V dropped 5 bases and J dropped 0 bases, with 5 bases sitting between them. The CDR3 has 12 amino acids. The CDR3 spells CASSSYQETQYF. CDR3 nucleotides: TGTGCCAGCAGTTCATACCAAGAGACCCAGTACTTC. Supplemented by reference TRBV5-6 and TRBJ2-5, the full variable domain reads DAGVTQSPTHLIKTRGQQVTLRCSPKSGHDTVSWYQQALGQGPQFIFQYYEEEERQRGNFPDRFSGHQFPNYSSELNVNALLLGDSALYLCASSSYQETQYFGPGTRLLVL.

V and J are TRBV5-6 and TRBJ2-7, with 8 bases that match TRBD2. The V gene's germline CDR1 is SGHDT and CDR2 YYEEEE. The ends lost 4 bases at V and 6 bases at J; junction bases unmatched: 3. CDR3 length equals 12 residues. The CDR3 region is CASSHGLAEQYF. The CDR3 coding sequence is TGTGCCAGCAGCCACGGACTAGCCGAGCAGTACTTC.